The next 28 T cell receptor beta chains were all read from a single sample in a study of T cells in Graves' hyperthyroidism and ophthalmopathy. RNA transcripts yielded amplified TCR beta CDR3 regions. With the HTBI primer set, the TCR CDR3 went through a first round of RT-PCR. TCRdb re-called the multiplex PCR reads through MiXCR, storing one row per CDR3 protein. The sample includes around 420,000 distinct CDR3 sequences, around 15% of them seen just once. Sequencing was done on a sample of blood. These receptors were obtained from a woman under 30 with Graves' hyperthyroidism.

This clonotype was recorded a few times. The rearrangement links TRBV6-5 to TRBJ2-4; weak D call: TRBD1 (6 bases). CDR3 size: 14 residues. The V gene's germline CDR1 is MNHEY and CDR2 SVGAGI. Between the trimmed V and J ends, which lost 0 bases and 3 bases, there was a span of 6 bases. In nucleotides, the CDR3 is TGTGCCAGCAGTTACTCGGACAGCAAAAACATTCAGTACTTC. It codes for CASSYSDSKNIQYF.

This clonotype was detected many times. Written as DNA, the CDR3 is TGTGCCAGCAGCGGTAAAAGGGCCGACTACAATGAGCAGTTCTTC. Amino acids: CASSGKRADYNEQFF. This chain connects TRBV2 to TRBJ2-1, with D uncertain. CDR1 is SNHLY, CDR2 FYNNEI, per germline. V dropped 6 bases and J dropped 3 bases, with 15 bases sitting between them. The CDR3 runs 15 residues.

A word on this clonotype: This may be a read error: a much more frequent sequence differs by one nucleotide. A read error is likely, as this CDR3 ends without the conserved phenylalanine or tryptophan. In DNA, the CDR3 is TGTGCCAGCAGTTTACGAGGGACAAACGAGCAGTACCTC. Protein: CASSLRGTNEQYL. V usage is TRBV28 and J usage is TRBJ2-7; D is perhaps TRBD1 (6 bases). CDR3 size: 13 residues. Per germline, CDR1 MDHEN and CDR2 SYDVKM. The V gene lost 2 bases and the J gene lost 5 bases, with 10 bases spanning the gap.

The table lists this clonotype with many counts. This chain links TRBV20-1 with TRBJ2-4, with 8 bases that match TRBD2. Losses at the gene ends were 2 bases for V and 2 bases for J; bases not matched to a gene: 5. In germline, CDR1 is DFQATT, CDR2 SNEGSKA (reference sequence). This CDR3 comprises 15 residues. The CDR3 DNA reads TGCAGTGCTAGACCCCCGGGAGGGTCCAAAAACATTCAGTACTTC. Translated: CSARPPGGSKNIQYF.

This sequence joins TRBV7-2 and TRBJ1-6, with D uncertain. Trimming left V 2 bases short and J 9 bases short, with 5 bases between. The CDR3 runs to 12 residues. The germline V gene encodes CDR1 SGHTA and CDR2 FQGNSA. The CDR3 DNA is TGTGCCAGCAGCTTATCTAGTTCACCCCTCCACTTT. It codes for CASSLSSSPLHF.

Many counts were recorded for this clonotype. The V gene is TRBV3-1, the J gene TRBJ1-2; D not resolved. V lost 1 base to trimming and J lost 3 bases, with 15 bases between them. This CDR3 has 16 amino acids. Per germline, CDR1 LGHDT and CDR2 YNNKEL (reference sequence). CDR3 amino acids: CASSQGGIGRHYGYTF. In DNA form, the CDR3 reads TGTGCCAGCAGCCAAGGGGGAATAGGACGGCACTATGGCTACACCTTC.

This clonotype was seen ten or more times. The V gene is TRBV11-2, the J gene TRBJ1-6; D unclear. Germline assignment: CDR1 SGHAT and CDR2 FQNNGV. The CDR3 loop spans 14 amino acids. V lost 3 bases and J 6 bases, leaving 9 bases between the germline ends. The CDR3 sequence is CASSLRVLNSPLHF. Here the CDR3 DNA reads TGTGCCAGCAGCTTGAGGGTACTTAATTCACCCCTCCACTTT.

This clonotype was seen at least ten times. This chain uses TRBV24-1 with TRBJ1-1, with D possibly TRBD1 on 6 matching bases. The germline gives CDR1 KGHDR, CDR2 SFDVKD. V lost 7 bases and J lost 3, with 11 bases in between. The CDR3 is 13 amino acids. The CDR3 nucleotides read TGTGCCACCAGGGACAGTGCGGACACTGAAGCTTTCTTT. Its translation: CATRDSADTEAFF.

The rearrangement joins TRBV20-1 to TRBJ1-2; D is undetermined. Trimming cost V 4 bases and J 8 bases, with 8 bases left between them. This CDR3 is 10 amino acids long. Germline CDR1 reads DFQATT; CDR2 reads SNEGSKA (reference sequence). The CDR3 spells CSAIGGGYTF. The CDR3 nucleotides are TGCAGTGCTATCGGCGGAGGCTACACCTTC.

This clonotype occurred once. CDR3 nucleotides: TGTGCCAGCAGAGGGGGCGGCGGCTACACCTTC. It codes for CASRGGGGYTF. The chain links TRBV12-3 or TRBV12-4 to TRBJ1-2, with 7 bases identical to TRBD1. Losses at the gene ends were 6 bases for V and 8 bases for J; bases not matched to a gene: 3. This CDR3 comprises 11 residues.

This clonotype was counted only a few times. The CDR3 DNA follows: TGTGCCAGCAGCCAACGAATGGGAGGGAACACTGAAGCTTTCTTT. Protein: CASSQRMGGNTEAFF. The rearrangement joins TRBV3-1 to TRBJ1-1; no definite D call. This CDR3 is built from 15 residues. Germline values: CDR1 LGHDT, CDR2 YNNKEL (reference sequence). Trimming removed 2 bases at V and 1 base at J, with 11 bases between.

This clonotype was recorded many times. The genes are TRBV2 and TRBJ1-5; D not resolved. The CDR3 has 14 residues. V was clipped by 4 bases and J by 1 base, with 8 bases between them. CDR1 and CDR2 from the germline V gene are SNHLY and FYNNEI. The CDR3 DNA is TGTGCCAGCAGTGGACAAGGGAGCAATCAGCCCCAGCATTTT. Its translation is CASSGQGSNQPQHF. Filled out from reference TRBV2 and TRBJ1-5, the complete variable domain reads EPEVTQTPSHQVTQMGQEVILRCVPISNHLYFYWYRQILGQKVEFLVSFYNNEISEKSEIFDDQFSVERPDGSNFTLKIRSTKLEDSAMYFCASSGQGSNQPQHFGDGTRLSIL.

This clonotype was seen many times. The gene calls are TRBV28 and TRBJ2-7; TRBD1 aligns across 9 bases. Germline CDR1 and CDR2: MDHEN and SYDVKM. The length of the CDR3 is 14 residues. The J segment lost 4 bases and the V segment lost 6 bases, leaving 7 bases of the junction unmatched. The CDR3 is CASSTTGGGYEQYF. DNA of the CDR3: TGTGCCAGCAGCACTACAGGGGGCGGTTACGAGCAGTACTTC.

This clonotype was found many times. The chain couples TRBV30 to TRBJ2-7; maybe TRBD2 (6 bases). This CDR3 contains 13 residues. Trimming took 3 bases from V and 7 from J, leaving 16 bases between them. Germline CDR1 and CDR2: GTSNPN and SVGIG (reference sequence). This CDR3 is CAWSLALSVEQYF. CDR3 nucleotide sequence: TGTGCCTGGAGCCTAGCGCTCTCTGTGGAGCAGTACTTC.

V is TRBV29-1 and J is TRBJ1-1; D ambiguous. V lost 5 bases and J lost 5, with 15 bases in between. CDR3 length equals 13 residues. Germline-derived CDR1 and CDR2 are SQVTM and ANQGSEA. The CDR3 is CSVFGLRGTEAFF. The CDR3 bases are TGCAGCGTTTTCGGGCTCAGAGGTACTGAAGCTTTCTTT.

This clonotype was detected ten times or more. This rearrangement joins TRBV11-2 to TRBJ1-4; a weak D match, TRBD1 (6 bases). Germline loops: CDR1 SGHAT, CDR2 FQNNGV. The CDR3 has 14 amino acids. Between the trimmed V and J ends, which lost 5 bases and 8 bases, there was a span of 15 bases. The CDR3 DNA follows: TGTGCCAGCAGCCTGAGGGGGGGCAGCGAAAAACTGTTTTTT. Translated, it gives CASSLRGGSEKLFF.

This clonotype was seen ten or more times. The chain carries TRBV27 and TRBJ1-5; the match to TRBD1 covers 10 bases. Germline V gene sequence: CDR1 MNHEY, CDR2 SMNVEV (reference sequence). CDR3 length: 15 amino acids. Germline trimming cut 1 base from V and 5 bases from J; bases unmatched to any gene: 2. Written as DNA, the CDR3 is TGTGCCAGCAGTTTATATGGGACAGGGGATCAGCCCCAGCATTTT. Residues: CASSLYGTGDQPQHF.

At least ten counts were recorded for this clonotype. The genes are TRBV12-3 or TRBV12-4 and TRBJ1-1, with 9 bases lining up with TRBD1. The junction had 2 bases not matched to a gene; V was cut back by 6 bases and J by 3 bases. The CDR3 runs 13 residues. DNA of the CDR3: TGTGCCAGCAGGCGGACAGGGGACACTGAAGCTTTCTTT. It translates to CASRRTGDTEAFF.

This clonotype was seen many times. The rearrangement uses TRBV12-3 or TRBV12-4 and TRBJ1-1, with TRBD1 as a possible D gene (6 bases). V was pared by 3 bases and J by 5 bases, with 13 bases between. This CDR3 is 14 amino acids long. CDR3: CASSFGGGATEAFF. In nucleotides, the CDR3 is TGTGCCAGCAGTTTCGGTGGGGGCGCAACTGAAGCTTTCTTT.

With respect to this clonotype: Just one base apart from a much larger clone, this may be a read error. This chain links TRBV20-1 with TRBJ1-5, with 8 bases aligning to TRBD1. Germline V gives CDR1 DFQATT, CDR2 SNEGSKA (reference sequence). Trimming took 5 bases from V and 6 from J; bases not matched to a gene: 6. The CDR3 runs 13 residues. The CDR3 nucleotides are TGCAGTGCTGGGGCAGGGGGCATTCAGCCCCAGCATTTT. This encodes CSAGAGGIQPQHF.

The V and J genes are TRBV7-2 and TRBJ2-3; TRBD2 agrees at 7 bases. CDR1 SGHTA and CDR2 FQGNSA come from the germline V gene. V dropped 2 bases and J dropped 6; count of bases not matched to a gene: 5. The CDR3 is made up of 14 amino acids. The CDR3, as DNA: TGTGCCAGCAGCTTACGAAGGCGGGGGGATACGCAGTATTTT. Its protein product is CASSLRRRGDTQYF.

This rearrangement joins TRBV19 to TRBJ1-6, with 7 nucleotides matching TRBD1. From germline, CDR1 is LNHDA and CDR2 SQIVND (reference sequence). V shed 4 bases, J shed 10 bases, and the junction held 7 bases outside the gene matches. CDR3 length: 14 amino acids. The CDR3 DNA follows: TGTGCCAGTAGTACGACAGGGTCCCTCTCACCCCTCCACTTT. Protein: CASSTTGSLSPLHF.

This clonotype was detected only a few times. The chain joins TRBV5-1 to TRBJ1-2; D remains ambiguous. This CDR3 region has 13 residues. V was pared by 2 bases and J by 2 bases, with 7 bases between. The germline V gene has CDR1 SGHRS and CDR2 YFSETQ. For the CDR3, the DNA is TGCGCCAGCAGCTTCGACGGGAACTATGGCTACACCTTC. It encodes CASSFDGNYGYTF.

The chain recombines TRBV11-2 with TRBJ2-1, with 10 bases that match TRBD1. This CDR3 has 16 amino acids. Trimming removed 6 bases from V and 0 bases from J; junction bases left unmatched: 5. CDR1 is SGHAT and CDR2 is FQNNGV in the germline V gene. The CDR3 region is CASSERTGGSYNEQFF. CDR3 DNA sequence: TGTGCCAGCAGTGAGAGGACAGGGGGCTCCTACAATGAGCAGTTCTTC.

This clonotype has ten or more counts. The junction differs from germline at one of its ends, possibly a read error. The chain is built from TRBV12-5 and TRBJ1-5; 9 nucleotides agree with TRBD1. The CDR3 totals 15 residues. Germline loops: CDR1 LGHNT, CDR2 FRNRAP. Here the CDR3 DNA reads TGTACTAGTGGTTCGGGGGACAGGGACGATCAGCCCCAGCATTTT. As protein: CTSGSGDRDDQPQHF.

As for this clonotype: With a much larger clone just one base away, this may be a read error. This chain joins TRBV12-3 or TRBV12-4 and TRBJ1-2; 11 positions match TRBD1. The CDR3 is 14 residues long. Trimming at V came to 6 bases and at J to 3 bases, leaving 3 bases not matched to a gene. Here the CDR3 DNA reads TGTGCCAGCAGAGGACAGGGGGCTTACTATGGCTACACCTTC. Encoded protein: CASRGQGAYYGYTF.

This clonotype was counted ten times or more. This chain uses TRBV28 with TRBJ2-1, with D possibly TRBD1 on 6 matching bases. The CDR3 length is 17 residues. Between the trimmed V and J ends, which lost 5 bases and 6 bases, there was a span of 23 bases. Germline V CDR1 and CDR2: MDHEN, SYDVKM. CDR3 amino acids: CASSPRPRLAGANEQFF. The CDR3 nucleotides are TGTGCCAGCAGTCCCCGCCCACGCCTAGCAGGGGCCAATGAGCAGTTCTTC. The full variable domain, in which reference TRBV28 and TRBJ2-1 provide the parts outside the CDR3, is DVKVTQSSRYLVKRTGEKVFLECVQDMDHENMFWYRQDPGLGLRLIYFSYDVKMKEKGDIPEGYSVSREKKERFSLILESASTNQTSMYLCASSPRPRLAGANEQFFGPGTRLTVL.

This clonotype was recorded many times. V gene TRBV20-1 combines with J gene TRBJ2-1; 10 bases are a match to TRBD2. The V segment lost 3 bases and the J segment 4 bases; nucleotides outside the gene matches: 6. Per the germline V gene, CDR1 is DFQATT and CDR2 is SNEGSKA (reference sequence). The CDR3 totals 15 residues. Here the CDR3 reads CSARGLASLYNEQFF. The CDR3 coding sequence is TGCAGTGCTAGGGGACTAGCGAGCCTTTACAATGAGCAGTTCTTC.